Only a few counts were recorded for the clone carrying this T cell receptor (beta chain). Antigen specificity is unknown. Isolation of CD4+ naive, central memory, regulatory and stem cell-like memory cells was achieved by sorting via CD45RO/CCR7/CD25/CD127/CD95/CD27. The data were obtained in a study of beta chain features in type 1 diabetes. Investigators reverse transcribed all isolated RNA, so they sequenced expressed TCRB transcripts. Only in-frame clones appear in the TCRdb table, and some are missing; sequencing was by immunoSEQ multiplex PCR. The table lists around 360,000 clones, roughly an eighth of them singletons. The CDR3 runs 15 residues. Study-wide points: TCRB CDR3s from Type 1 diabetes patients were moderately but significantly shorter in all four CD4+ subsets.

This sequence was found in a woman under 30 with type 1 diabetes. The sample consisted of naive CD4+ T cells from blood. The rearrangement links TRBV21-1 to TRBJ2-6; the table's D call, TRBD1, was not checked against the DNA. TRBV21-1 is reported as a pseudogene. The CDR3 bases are TGTGCCAGCAGCAACAGGGTTTCTGGGGCCAACGTCCTGACTTTC. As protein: CASSNRVSGANVLTF.